These 4 T cell receptor beta chains originate from one sample sequenced in a study of blood T cell repertoires in COVID-19. Repertoires were generated with immunoSEQ multiplex PCR, while TCRdb's copy carries only in-frame clones and drops some. The sample has about 130,000 clones; around 70% are singletons. Sequencing used peripheral blood. These TCRs come from a man aged 60 to 69 with acute or convalescent COVID-19.

The V call is TRBV7-2, the J call TRBJ1-2, with 7 bases fitting TRBD1. CDR3 size: 15 residues. CDR1 and CDR2 (germline): SGHTA, FQGNSA. V dropped 1 base and J dropped 6; count of bases not matched to a gene: 8. CDR3 loop: CASSLDPGGYNGYTF. The CDR3 DNA reads as TGTGCCAGCAGCTTAGATCCAGGGGGTTATAATGGCTACACCTTC.

The chain links TRBV19 to TRBJ2-1; 7 bases line up with TRBD2. In germline, CDR1 is LNHDA, CDR2 SQIVND (reference sequence). V dropped 4 bases and J dropped 0; count of bases not matched to a gene: 9. CDR3 length equals 17 residues. The CDR3 coding sequence is TGTGCCAGTAGTAGATTCCACGGGAGGAGCTCCTACAATGAGCAGTTCTTC. This encodes CASSRFHGRSSYNEQFF.

This rearrangement joins TRBV7-9 to TRBJ1-1; D possibly corresponds to TRBD1 (5 bases). This CDR3 is built from 15 residues. Germline values: CDR1 SEHNR, CDR2 FQNEAQ (reference sequence). V lost 2 bases to trimming and J lost 5 bases, with 15 bases between them. CDR3 coding DNA: TGTGCCAGCAGCTTACGAGCAGGGCTGGAGACTGAAGCTTTCTTT. Translating gives CASSLRAGLETEAFF. Looking up the rest from reference TRBV7-9 and TRBJ1-1 gives the full variable domain: DTGVSQNPRHKITKRGQNVTFRCDPISEHNRLYWYRQTLGQGPEFLTYFQNEAQLEKSRLLSDRFSAERPKGSFSTLEIQRTEQGDSAMYLCASSLRAGLETEAFFGQGTRLTVV.

This chain connects TRBV28 to TRBJ1-5; TRBD1 matches at 7 bases. Trimming removed 6 bases from V and 5 bases from J; junction bases left unmatched: 10. Germline V gene sequence: CDR1 MDHEN, CDR2 SYDVKM. This CDR3 contains 15 residues. This CDR3 is CASSLRQGRYQPQHF. In nucleotides, the CDR3 is TGTGCCAGCAGCCTCCGACAGGGTAGGTATCAGCCCCAGCATTTT.